Each of the 12 T cell receptor beta chains below was sequenced from the same sample in a study of shared clonotypes between healthy human individuals. Measured with immunoSEQ multiplex PCR; TCRdb has only the in-frame clones, and not every one. The sample includes around 1.4 million clones, 98% of them seen just once. Material: naive CD4+ T cells sorted from blood. Subset given: CD45RA+ positively selected. These receptors originate from a man aged 30-40 years in good health.

The chain recombines TRBV29-1 with TRBJ2-3; tentatively, D is TRBD2 (5 bases). This CDR3 region has 10 residues. Germline V gene lookup returns CDR1 SQVTM and CDR2 ANQGSEA. Trimming left V 7 bases short and J 5 bases short, with 7 bases between. The CDR3 nucleotides are TGCAGCGCCGAGGGAGATACGCAGTATTTT. It specifies CSAEGDTQYF.

The chain has TRBV11-3 and TRBJ2-3, with D possibly TRBD2 on 6 matching bases. CDR1 is SGHNT and CDR2 is YENEEA in the germline V gene. Trimming took 2 bases from V and 0 from J, leaving 12 bases between them. The CDR3 has 16 residues. CDR3 nucleotides: TGTGCCAGCAGCTTACTAGGAGGGGTAAGCACAGATACGCAGTATTTT. Translated: CASSLLGGVSTDTQYF.

The chain employs TRBV7-2 and TRBJ2-1, with D tentatively TRBD2 (5 bases). V lost 7 bases, J lost 6 bases, and 13 bases lay in between. The V gene's germline CDR1 is SGHTA and CDR2 FQGNSA. This CDR3 is 13 amino acids long. In DNA form, the CDR3 reads TGTGCCAGCACTAGCTTGGCGGTCAATGAGCAGTTCTTC. Encoded protein: CASTSLAVNEQFF.

V usage is TRBV7-9 and J usage is TRBJ1-1; unclear D gene. The CDR3 sequence is 15 residues long. Germline CDR1 is SEHNR and CDR2 is FQNEAQ (reference sequence). V shed 3 bases and J shed 3 bases, with 14 bases lying between them. The CDR3 spells CASSLGGIGDTEAFF. The CDR3 region has the DNA TGTGCCAGCAGCTTGGGAGGGATCGGGGACACTGAAGCTTTCTTT. The full variable domain, with the rest looked up from reference TRBV7-9 and TRBJ1-1, is DTGVSQNPRHKITKRGQNVTFRCDPISEHNRLYWYRQTLGQGPEFLTYFQNEAQLEKSRLLSDRFSAERPKGSFSTLEIQRTEQGDSAMYLCASSLGGIGDTEAFFGQGTRLTVV.

The chain is built from TRBV6-6 and TRBJ2-7; 10 bases agree with TRBD1. V was clipped by 4 bases and J by 3 bases; unmatched bases: 3. Germline CDR1 is MNHNY and CDR2 is SVGAGI (reference sequence). CDR3 size: 14 residues. The CDR3 coding sequence is TGTGCCAGCAGTTTGGACAGGGGGAACTACGAGCAGTACTTC. This encodes CASSLDRGNYEQYF.

The J gene is TRBJ2-1, the V gene TRBV5-4, with D hard to call. CDR1 SGHNT and CDR2 YYREEE come from the germline V gene (reference sequence). Trimming cost V 4 bases and J 10 bases, with 15 bases left between them. This CDR3 is 13 amino acids long. The CDR3 DNA is TGTGCCAGCAGCCGGCAGCAAGAAGGAGAGCAGTTCTTC. Amino acid sequence: CASSRQQEGEQFF. The complete variable domain, with remaining parts taken from reference TRBV5-4 and TRBJ2-1, reads ETGVTQSPTHLIKTRGQQVTLRCSSQSGHNTVSWYQQALGQGPQFIFQYYREEENGRGNFPPRFSGLQFPNYSSELNVNALELDDSALYLCASSRQQEGEQFFGPGTRLTVL.

The chain carries TRBV20-1 and TRBJ2-1; no clear D gene. Germline assignment: CDR1 DFQATT and CDR2 SNEGSKA (reference sequence). V was shortened by 2 bases and J by 10 bases, with 9 bases between the two germline ends. The CDR3 is 11 amino acids. The CDR3 DNA is TGCAGTGCTAGAAACGGCATCGAGCAGTTCTTC. Amino acid sequence: CSARNGIEQFF.

This chain connects TRBV7-8 to TRBJ1-4, with D perhaps TRBD1 (5 bases). Deletions cut 2 bases from V and 4 bases from J, with 17 bases between. From germline, CDR1 is SGHVS and CDR2 FQNEAQ. The length of the CDR3 is 17 residues. In DNA, the CDR3 is TGTGCCAGCAGCTTAAGGGAGGAGGGGCGGTTTAATGAAAAACTGTTTTTT. It is translated as CASSLREEGRFNEKLFF. The full variable domain, in which reference TRBV7-8 and TRBJ1-4 provide the parts outside the CDR3, is GAGVSQSPRYKVAKRGQDVALRCDPISGHVSLFWYQQALGQGPEFLTYFQNEAQLDKSGLPSDRFFAERPEGSVSTLKIQRTQQEDSAVYLCASSLREEGRFNEKLFFGSGTQLSVL.

The chain couples TRBV5-1 to TRBJ1-4; 9 bases align to TRBD1. Germline V lookup: CDR1 SGHRS, CDR2 YFSETQ. The junction had 9 bases not matched to a gene; V was cut back by 2 bases and J by 1 base. CDR3 size: 18 residues. CDR3 sequence: CASSLSRTGELTNEKLFF. In DNA form, the CDR3 reads TGCGCCAGCAGCTTAAGTCGGACAGGGGAGTTAACTAATGAAAAACTGTTTTTT. Supplemented by reference TRBV5-1 and TRBJ1-4, the full variable domain reads KAGVTQTPRYLIKTRGQQVTLSCSPISGHRSVSWYQQTPGQGLQFLFEYFSETQRNKGNFPGRFSGRQFSNSRSEMNVSTLELGDSALYLCASSLSRTGELTNEKLFFGSGTQLSVL.

The chain links TRBV6-1 to TRBJ1-3; D possibly corresponds to TRBD1 (5 bases). CDR3 size: 13 residues. Germline V CDR1 and CDR2: MNHNS, SASEGT. Trimming shortened V by 7 bases and J by 3 bases, and 10 bases separated the two germline ends. The CDR3 loop is CASKVRVGNTIYF. CDR3 sequence (DNA): TGTGCCAGCAAGGTCAGGGTTGGAAACACCATATATTTT.

The rearrangement joins TRBV6-1 to TRBJ1-5, with a weak D call TRBD1 (6 bases). Germline CDR1 reads MNHNS; CDR2 reads SASEGT. Trimming shortened V by 2 bases and J by 6 bases, and 8 bases separated the two germline ends. The CDR3 spans 13 residues. CDR3: CASSERGVQPQHF. The CDR3 DNA follows: TGTGCCAGCAGTGAAAGGGGGGTTCAGCCCCAGCATTTT.

This clone was detected only once. This chain joins TRBV7-8 and TRBJ2-1, with 9 bases aligning to TRBD2. Per the germline V gene, CDR1 is SGHVS and CDR2 is FQNEAQ. J lost 6 bases, V lost 5 bases, and 14 bases had no gene match. The CDR3 totals 17 residues. The CDR3 loop reads CASSPALTSGPVNEQFF. The CDR3 nucleotides are TGTGCCAGCAGCCCCGCTTTGACTAGCGGACCTGTCAATGAGCAGTTCTTC.